This is a list of T cell receptor beta chains from one sample in a study of T cells in localized non-small cell lung cancer. Profiling relied on immunoSEQ multiplex PCR, and the TCRdb table lists in-frame clones only, not all of them. The table lists about 40,000 clones, about 76% of them singletons. Sequences were derived from peripheral blood mononuclear cells, sampled before any cancer treatment. The source is a male donor aged 60 or over with stage II lung adenocarcinoma. Both conserved end residues are part of each CDR3. A D gene is named only where the DNA matches it firmly. Only some rows state a clone size, as once, few, many or a class for expanded clones.

clone_size: NA; j_call: TRBJ2-5; d_call: NA; v_call: TRBV5-1; cdr3_aa: CASSLEGPSHSGETQYF; cdr3_nt: TGCGCCAGCAGCTTGGAGGGACCGTCACACTCGGGAGAGACCCAGTACTTC
clone_size: NA; j_call: TRBJ1-2; d_call: NA; v_call: TRBV20-1; cdr3_aa: CSARDDYGYTF; cdr3_nt: TGCAGTGCTAGAGATGATTATGGCTACACCTTC
clone_size: NA; j_call: TRBJ1-2; d_call: TRBD1; v_call: TRBV19; cdr3_aa: CASIGTGVSNYGYTF; cdr3_nt: TGTGCCAGTATCGGGACAGGGGTCTCTAACTATGGCTACACCTTC
clone_size: few; j_call: TRBJ1-1; d_call: NA; v_call: TRBV30; cdr3_aa: CAWTGTNTEAFF; cdr3_nt: TGTGCCTGGACAGGGACGAACACTGAAGCTTTCTTT
clone_size: NA; j_call: TRBJ1-1; d_call: NA; v_call: TRBV7-2; cdr3_aa: CASSLAGIEAFF; cdr3_nt: TGTGCCAGCAGCTTAGCAGGGATTGAAGCTTTCTTT
clone_size: NA; j_call: TRBJ1-3; d_call: NA; v_call: TRBV4-2; cdr3_aa: CASSQVGNTIYF; cdr3_nt: TGTGCCAGCAGCCAAGTAGGGAACACCATATATTTT
clone_size: NA; j_call: TRBJ1-1; d_call: NA; v_call: TRBV7-7; cdr3_aa: CASSLSPGNTEAFF; cdr3_nt: TGTGCTAGCAGCTTAAGTCCGGGGAACACTGAAGCTTTCTTT
clone_size: NA; j_call: TRBJ2-5; d_call: NA; v_call: TRBV5-1; cdr3_aa: CASSLAGQGETQYF; cdr3_nt: TGCGCCAGCAGCTTGGCCGGGCAGGGGGAGACCCAGTACTTC
clone_size: NA; j_call: TRBJ2-1; d_call: NA; v_call: TRBV29-1; cdr3_aa: CSVPTPRAYNEQFF; cdr3_nt: TGCAGCGTTCCTACTCCCCGGGCTTACAATGAGCAGTTCTTC
clone_size: NA; j_call: TRBJ2-2; d_call: NA; v_call: TRBV7-2; cdr3_aa: CASSPRSGWDVELFF; cdr3_nt: TGTGCCAGCAGCCCCCGATCCGGTTGGGACGTGGAGCTGTTTTTT